This TCR beta chain was identified in a study of response to subunit inactivated influenza vaccine. A single record per CDR3 protein comes from TCRdb applying MiXCR to the RT-PCR reads. The repertoire holds 450,000 to 700,000 distinct CDR3 sequences, with 14% as singletons. Whole-study findings and limits: Every seasonal influenza vaccination brings in few new T cells, the authors suggested.

The CDR3 runs 15 residues. V was clipped by 0 bases and J by 7 bases, with 15 bases between them. Per germline, CDR1 MNHEY and CDR2 SVGEGT. A few counts support this clonotype. No antigen is known for it. This specimen consisted of PBMCs from blood, obtained 12 days after vaccination. This sequence was found in a man between 45 and 60 years old who received an inactivated influenza vaccine. The chain carries TRBV6-2 or TRBV6-3 and TRBJ2-5; D not resolved. As DNA, the CDR3 is TGTGCCAGCAGTTACTCTGACGGATACTTCCGGACCCAGTACTTC. Its translation is CASSYSDGYFRTQYF.